The next 27 T cell receptor beta chains were all read from a single sample in a study of blood T cell repertoires in COVID-19. Some clones are missing from TCRdb's copy, which holds only in-frame ones; the method was immunoSEQ multiplex PCR. The data contain about 670,000 clones, approximately 90% of them singletons. Specimen: peripheral blood. The source is a woman in her late teens or twenties with acute or convalescent COVID-19.

This clone was recorded once. The chain has TRBV19 and TRBJ1-4; the D is unclear. Germline V gene data show CDR1 as LNHDA and CDR2 as SQIVND (reference sequence). Trimming pared 3 bases from V and 2 bases from J, leaving 16 bases between. This CDR3 comprises 17 residues. CDR3 region: CASSIPGSGSTNEKLFF. The CDR3 nucleotides read TGTGCCAGTAGTATCCCAGGCTCCGGTTCGACTAATGAAAAACTGTTTTTT. The full variable domain, completed using reference TRBV19 and TRBJ1-4, is DGGITQSPKYLFRKEGQNVTLSCEQNLNHDAMYWYRQDPGQGLRLIYYSQIVNDFQKGDIAEGYSVSREKKESFPLTVTSAQKNPTAFYLCASSIPGSGSTNEKLFFGSGTQLSVL.

The J gene is TRBJ1-1, the V gene TRBV6-5; 8 bases line up with TRBD1. Germline V gene sequence: CDR1 MNHEY, CDR2 SVGAGI. The CDR3 is 12 residues long. Germline trimming cut 6 bases from V and 7 bases from J; bases unmatched to any gene: 4. CDR3 protein: CASSRGQGEAFF. The CDR3, as DNA: TGTGCCAGCAGCCGAGGACAGGGTGAAGCTTTCTTT.

The genes are TRBV12-3 or TRBV12-4 and TRBJ1-1; D remains ambiguous. With 7 bases removed from V and 3 bases from J, the gap between germline ends came to 12 bases. The CDR3 has 13 residues. CDR3 sequence (DNA): TGTGCCAGCACCAGGAGGAGGGACACTGAAGCTTTCTTT. Amino acids: CASTRRRDTEAFF.

The rearrangement joins TRBV24-1 to TRBJ1-5; TRBD1 might be the D (5 bases). V gave up 5 bases and J gave up 2 bases, with 9 bases separating them. The CDR3 sequence is 14 residues long. Per germline, CDR1 KGHDR and CDR2 SFDVKD. CDR3 in amino acids: CATSAGQGNQPQHF. The DNA of the CDR3 is TGTGCCACCAGTGCAGGGCAGGGCAATCAGCCCCAGCATTTT.

This sequence joins TRBV30 and TRBJ2-7, with 8 positions matching TRBD2. Germline V gene sequence: CDR1 GTSNPN, CDR2 SVGIG (reference sequence). The V segment lost 1 base and the J segment 1 base; nucleotides outside the gene matches: 6. CDR3 length: 15 amino acids. The CDR3 sequence: CAWSAGGGSSYEQYF. In nucleotides, the CDR3 is TGTGCCTGGAGTGCGGGCGGGGGGTCGTCCTACGAGCAGTACTTC.

The chain employs TRBV23-1 and TRBJ2-5; 8 nucleotides align to TRBD2. TRBV23-1 qualifies as an ORF whose function is uncertain. The CDR3 contains 15 residues. J was trimmed by 6 bases and V by 4 bases; bases with no gene match: 10. CDR3 sequence reads: CASSLYRGGRKTQYF. CDR3 nucleotide sequence: TGCGCCAGCAGTCTTTATCGGGGGGGCCGTAAGACCCAGTACTTC.

This clone was counted once. The rearrangement joins TRBV7-9 to TRBJ2-3, with 9 bases matching TRBD1. This CDR3 has 16 residues. Germline-derived CDR1 and CDR2 are SEHNR and FQNEAQ (reference sequence). With V trimmed by 1 base and J by 2 bases, 4 bases remained unmatched. The CDR3 region is CASSLGTGGFTDTQYF. CDR3 DNA: TGTGCCAGCAGCTTAGGCACAGGGGGCTTCACAGATACGCAGTATTTT.

This clone was counted a few times. The rearrangement uses TRBV6-5 and TRBJ1-1; 7 nucleotides align to TRBD1. CDR1 MNHEY and CDR2 SVGAGI come from the germline V gene. The CDR3 consists of 13 residues. After removal of 6 bases from V and 4 bases from J, the junction contained 5 bases not matched to a gene. The CDR3 DNA follows: TGTGCCAGCAGAAACCGGGACAGCACTGAAGCTTTCTTT. It specifies CASRNRDSTEAFF.

The chain recombines TRBV29-1 with TRBJ2-7; D unresolved. The V end lost 7 bases, the J end lost 3 bases, and 13 bases lay between the germline ends. CDR3 length: 12 residues. Germline-derived CDR1 and CDR2 are SQVTM and ANQGSEA. The CDR3 protein is CSAGMLGYEQYF. CDR3 in DNA: TGCAGCGCCGGCATGCTAGGCTACGAGCAGTACTTC.

This clone was seen once. The rearrangement joins TRBV11-3 to TRBJ2-1, with 7 positions matching TRBD2. The V segment lost 0 bases and the J segment 1 base; nucleotides outside the gene matches: 3. The CDR3 runs to 16 residues. Germline assignment: CDR1 SGHNT and CDR2 YENEEA. The CDR3 nucleotides are TGTGCCAGCAGCTTAGAGGGGACTACATCCTACAATGAGCAGTTCTTC. Translated, it gives CASSLEGTTSYNEQFF.

Only one count was recorded for this clone. The J gene is TRBJ2-1, the V gene TRBV6-5, with D possibly TRBD1 on 6 matching bases. Trimming pared 5 bases from V and 12 bases from J, leaving 17 bases between. The germline CDR1 and CDR2 sequences are MNHEY and SVGAGI. This CDR3 is 13 amino acids long. The CDR3 loop reads CASSKAQGKVQFF. For the CDR3, the DNA is TGTGCCAGCAGTAAGGCACAGGGAAAGGTGCAGTTCTTC.

The gene calls are TRBV11-3 and TRBJ2-7, with a tentative D call TRBD1 (6 bases). Trimming cost V 5 bases and J 0 bases, with 17 bases left between them. CDR1 is SGHNT and CDR2 is YENEEA in the germline V gene. The CDR3 consists of 16 residues. CDR3 protein: CASSPADRASSYEQYF. The CDR3 DNA reads as TGTGCCAGCAGCCCTGCGGACAGAGCGAGCTCCTACGAGCAGTACTTC.

The chain has TRBV29-1 and TRBJ1-2, with TRBD1 identical over 10 bases. V trimming: 5 bases; J trimming: 4 bases; junction bases outside the gene matches: 10. CDR1 and CDR2 from the germline V gene are SQVTM and ANQGSEA. The CDR3 runs 15 residues. The CDR3 DNA is TGCAGCGTTCCTAACCTCGGACAGGGGGGCTATGGCTACACCTTC. Its protein product is CSVPNLGQGGYGYTF.

The rearrangement joins TRBV30 to TRBJ1-5; D gene ambiguous. V was shortened by 0 bases and J by 1 base, with 7 bases between the two germline ends. The CDR3 consists of 14 residues. Per the germline V gene, CDR1 is GTSNPN and CDR2 is SVGIG (reference sequence). CDR3 nucleotide sequence: TGTGCCTGGAGTGTCCCTCAGAGCAATCAGCCCCAGCATTTT. Translating gives CAWSVPQSNQPQHF.

This clone was seen only once. The CDR3 here is CASSQAMSGTGFEKLFF. The CDR3 DNA reads as TGCGCCAGCAGCCAAGCCATGTCCGGGACAGGGTTCGAAAAACTGTTTTTT. The chain joins TRBV4-3 to TRBJ1-4, with 9 bases fitting TRBD1. This CDR3 is built from 17 residues. With V trimmed by 1 base and J by 8 bases, 11 bases remained unmatched. Germline CDR1 reads LGHNA; CDR2 reads YSLEER.

In its sample, this clone was seen a few times. The genes are TRBV6-1 and TRBJ1-6; 10 nucleotides align to TRBD1. With 0 bases clipped from V and 10 bases from J, the junction kept 6 bases outside the gene matches. The CDR3 consists of 16 residues. Germline CDR1 is MNHNS and CDR2 is SASEGT. The CDR3, as DNA: TGTGCCAGCAGTGAAGCCCCGGGACAGGGGTTGTCACCCCTCCACTTT. It is translated as CASSEAPGQGLSPLHF.

This clone was observed once. This chain links TRBV19 with TRBJ2-1, with 8 bases matching TRBD2. Germline V CDR1 and CDR2: LNHDA, SQIVND (reference sequence). The CDR3 sequence is 15 residues long. V was clipped by 5 bases and J by 8 bases; unmatched bases: 11. CDR3: CASSVGTSGRDEQFF. The CDR3 bases are TGTGCCAGTAGTGTGGGGACTAGTGGTAGAGATGAGCAGTTCTTC.

This sequence joins TRBV7-2 and TRBJ2-7; 9 bases fit TRBD1. From germline, CDR1 is SGHTA and CDR2 FQGNSA. The V and J ends lost 0 bases and 2 bases, in that order; junction bases with no gene match: 17. The CDR3 spans 20 residues. The CDR3, as DNA: TGTGCCAGCAGCTTAGCCGGTCCACAGGGGGCCGAGAGTTTAACCTACGAGCAGTACTTC. This translates into CASSLAGPQGAESLTYEQYF.

The chain combines TRBV9 with TRBJ2-5; weak D call: TRBD2 (6 bases). Germline CDR1 and CDR2: SGDLS and YYNGEE. Trimming removed 2 bases from V and 0 bases from J, with 11 bases in between. This CDR3 is 15 amino acids long. The CDR3 DNA follows: TGTGCCAGCAGCGTGGAGGGGATTGACCAAGAGACCCAGTACTTC. Its translation: CASSVEGIDQETQYF.

J is TRBJ1-4 and V is TRBV2, with 7 bases that match TRBD1. The V gene's germline CDR1 is SNHLY and CDR2 FYNNEI. V trimming: 8 bases; J trimming: 5 bases; junction bases outside the gene matches: 5. The CDR3 runs to 13 residues. DNA for the CDR3: TGTGCCAGCGACAGGGTGGAAAATGAAAAACTGTTTTTT. Translating gives CASDRVENEKLFF.

V gene TRBV7-9 combines with J gene TRBJ1-4; D remains unclear. The CDR3 contains 18 residues. Germline V gene data show CDR1 as SEHNR and CDR2 as FQNEAQ (reference sequence). Trimming removed 4 bases at V and 4 bases at J, with 22 bases between. CDR3 amino acids: CASSSTIAGGMGNEKLFF. CDR3 bases: TGTGCCAGCAGCTCGACCATAGCGGGAGGAATGGGTAATGAAAAACTGTTTTTT.

Notes on this clone: An end of the junction differs from the germline gene, which may be a read error. The gene calls are TRBV10-3 and TRBJ2-3; TRBD2 is a possible D gene (5 bases). This CDR3 spans 10 amino acids. The V gene's germline CDR1 is ENHRY and CDR2 SYGVKD. This chain's CDR3 is CAISESFAGF. The CDR3 DNA is TGTGCCATCAGTGAGTCGTTTGCGGGCTTT.

DNA for the CDR3: TGTGCCAGCAGCTTAGTTACAGGGGGGAACACTGAAGCTTTCTTT. Amino acid sequence: CASSLVTGGNTEAFF. The rearrangement uses TRBV7-2 and TRBJ1-1, with TRBD1 matching over 8 bases. With 1 base clipped from V and 1 base from J, the junction kept 2 bases outside the gene matches. This CDR3 is 15 amino acids long. Germline assignment: CDR1 SGHTA and CDR2 FQGNSA.

This clone was counted a single time. The chain employs TRBV5-5 and TRBJ1-2, with no clear D. The length of the CDR3 is 14 residues. Germline V gene sequence: CDR1 SGHKS, CDR2 YYEKEE (reference sequence). The V end lost 3 bases, the J end lost 5 bases, and 14 bases lay between the germline ends. The CDR3 sequence is CASSSPLAWYGYTF. CDR3 nucleotides: TGTGCCAGCAGCTCCCCTTTGGCTTGGTATGGCTACACCTTC.

DNA of the CDR3: TGTGCCAGCAGCCATGGAACGCGGGGGGCGGGATACGAGCAGTACTTC. This gives the protein CASSHGTRGAGYEQYF. The J gene is TRBJ2-7, the V gene TRBV4-2; 8 positions match TRBD2. J gave up 4 bases and V 3 bases, and 11 bases lay outside the gene matches. The CDR3 contains 16 residues. The germline V gene has CDR1 LGHNA and CDR2 YNFKEQ.

The V call is TRBV10-3, the J call TRBJ1-2; TRBD1 matches at 8 bases. CDR3 length: 15 amino acids. Germline CDR1 reads ENHRY; CDR2 reads SYGVKD. Trimming at V came to 10 bases and at J to 4 bases, leaving 14 bases not matched to a gene. CDR3: CATLGEGQVAYGYTF. CDR3 bases: TGTGCCACCCTGGGTGAGGGACAGGTGGCCTATGGCTACACCTTC.

The rearrangement joins TRBV7-9 to TRBJ1-6; 8 bases are shared with TRBD1. Germline V CDR1 and CDR2: SEHNR, FQNEAQ (reference sequence). Losses at the gene ends were 5 bases for V and 6 bases for J; bases not matched to a gene: 12. This CDR3 region has 17 residues. The CDR3 reads CASSPPTGAGVNSPLHF. The CDR3 DNA reads as TGTGCCAGCAGCCCCCCGACAGGGGCCGGCGTTAATTCACCCCTCCACTTT.